The present T cell receptor beta chain was sequenced within a study of T-cell memory formation after mild COVID-19. Study context: Clusters of TCRs were largely donor specific.

Using its own MiXCR run on the 5' RACE reads, TCRdb lists one record per CDR3 protein. The sample consists of 150,000 to 200,000 distinct CDR3 sequences, roughly 12% of them appearing once. The receptor was derived from a man between 18 and 29 years old who had mild COVID-19 (a few samples of this study predate the infection). Cell type and time point are not known. The source material was PBMCs or a T cell subset sorted from them (not recorded which).

The CDR3 is CSARLGGSTDTQYF. The CDR3 nucleotides are TGCAGTGCTAGACTTGGCGGTAGCACAGATACGCAGTATTTT. The rearrangement uses TRBV20-1 and TRBJ2-3; D unclear. Germline CDR1 is DFQATT and CDR2 is SNEGSKA (reference sequence). This CDR3 has 14 amino acids. V was cut by 2 bases and J by 0 bases, with 9 bases left in between.